The next 16 T cell receptor beta chains were all read from a single sample in a study of T cell responses to AZD1222 COVID-19 vaccine. Clones were sequenced by immunoSEQ multiplex PCR, and TCRdb holds only the in-frame ones, with some missing. The data contain about 140,000 clones, around 93% of them singletons. The sample was peripheral blood, taken 28 days after the second AZD1222 dose. These TCRs come from an adult who received the AZD1222 COVID-19 vaccine.

The chain uses TRBV5-5 and TRBJ2-7; D gene unclear. Trimming removed 3 bases at V and 4 bases at J, with 17 bases between. The CDR3 runs 15 residues. Germline V CDR1 and CDR2: SGHKS, YYEKEE (reference sequence). The CDR3 protein is CASSSGRPLIYEQYF. The CDR3 nucleotides read TGTGCCAGCAGCTCAGGACGACCTCTGATTTACGAGCAGTACTTC.

This sequence joins TRBV6-6 and TRBJ2-2, with TRBD2 as a possible D gene (5 bases). Deletions cut 2 bases from V and 10 bases from J, with 14 bases between. The CDR3 loop spans 14 amino acids. The germline V gene encodes CDR1 MNHNY and CDR2 SVGAGI (reference sequence). Written as DNA, the CDR3 is TGTGCCAGCAGTTACCGCCGGGAATCTGAGGAGCTGTTTTTT. This gives the protein CASSYRRESEELFF.

The chain links TRBV4-3 to TRBJ1-1, with D hard to call. CDR3 length equals 14 residues. V dropped 1 base and J dropped 5 bases, with 11 bases sitting between them. The germline V gene encodes CDR1 LGHNA and CDR2 YSLEER. The CDR3 protein is CASSQGSTGTEAFF. CDR3 DNA: TGCGCCAGCAGCCAAGGGTCTACGGGTACTGAAGCTTTCTTT.

V usage is TRBV27 and J usage is TRBJ2-7, with D perhaps given as TRBD1 or TRBD2 (5 bases each). Germline CDR1 is MNHEY and CDR2 is SMNVEV (reference sequence). This CDR3 comprises 15 residues. V was pared by 2 bases and J by 5 bases, with 16 bases between. The CDR3 here is CASSLGTNLRNEQYF. The CDR3, as DNA: TGTGCCAGCAGTTTAGGGACGAACCTCCGGAACGAGCAGTACTTC.

The chain couples TRBV28 to TRBJ1-4, with TRBD1 matching 7 bases. Trimming took 3 bases from V and 7 from J; bases not matched to a gene: 8. From germline, CDR1 is MDHEN and CDR2 SYDVKM. This CDR3 region has 15 residues. The CDR3, as DNA: TGTGCCAGCAGTTTCCCCGGGACAGATGGTGAAAAACTGTTTTTT. Its translation is CASSFPGTDGEKLFF.

This clone was detected once. V is TRBV28 and J is TRBJ1-6; D not certain. Trimming left V 6 bases short and J 7 bases short, with 7 bases between. The V gene's germline CDR1 is MDHEN and CDR2 SYDVKM. The CDR3 runs 12 residues. The CDR3 loop reads CASRPPNSPLHF. CDR3 sequence (DNA): TGTGCCAGCAGGCCTCCGAATTCACCCCTCCACTTT.

This chain links TRBV9 with TRBJ1-1; D might be TRBD1 (6 bases). There are 15 residues in the CDR3. V lost 0 bases to trimming and J lost 1 base, with 10 bases between them. Per the germline V gene, CDR1 is SGDLS and CDR2 is YYNGEE. CDR3 sequence: CASSVGRDKNTEAFF. The CDR3 DNA reads as TGTGCCAGCAGCGTAGGCAGGGACAAGAACACTGAAGCTTTCTTT.

The CDR3 DNA is TGTGCCAGCAGCTTAGAGGTTGGTCAGGCCTATGGCTACACCTTC. It specifies CASSLEVGQAYGYTF. This chain links TRBV7-8 with TRBJ1-2; D not resolved. CDR1 and CDR2 (germline): SGHVS, FQNEAQ. This CDR3 has 15 amino acids. V lost 1 base, J lost 4 bases, and 13 bases lay in between. The full variable domain, in which reference TRBV7-8 and TRBJ1-2 provide the parts outside the CDR3, is GAGVSQSPRYKVAKRGQDVALRCDPISGHVSLFWYQQALGQGPEFLTYFQNEAQLDKSGLPSDRFFAERPEGSVSTLKIQRTQQEDSAVYLCASSLEVGQAYGYTFGSGTRLTVV.

V gene TRBV7-3 combines with J gene TRBJ2-7; 9 nucleotides line up with TRBD2. Germline lookup yields CDR1 SGHTA and CDR2 FQGTGA. Trimming at V came to 4 bases and at J to 5 bases, leaving 6 bases not matched to a gene. This CDR3 is 14 amino acids long. The CDR3: CASSSGLAANEQYF. CDR3 coding DNA: TGTGCCAGCAGCTCGGGACTAGCCGCCAACGAGCAGTACTTC.

The V call is TRBV15, the J call TRBJ2-7; possible D gene TRBD1, 6 bases. V was shortened by 2 bases and J by 5 bases, with 19 bases between the two germline ends. Germline CDR1 reads LNHNV; CDR2 reads YYDKDF (reference sequence). This CDR3 has 16 residues. CDR3: CATSRTFTGNTNEQYF. The CDR3, as DNA: TGTGCCACCAGCAGAACTTTTACAGGGAACACAAACGAGCAGTACTTC.

This sequence joins TRBV5-1 and TRBJ1-2, with D perhaps matching TRBD1 (6 bases). Trimming removed 0 bases at V and 8 bases at J, with 14 bases between. CDR1 is SGHRS, CDR2 YFSETQ, per germline. CDR3 length equals 14 residues. CDR3 sequence: CASSLARQGNGYTF. The DNA for the CDR3 is TGCGCCAGCAGCTTGGCCCGTCAGGGGAACGGCTACACCTTC.

The V gene is TRBV6-1, the J gene TRBJ1-3, with 8 bases fitting TRBD1. The V segment lost 4 bases and the J segment 3 bases; nucleotides outside the gene matches: 8. The V gene's germline CDR1 is MNHNS and CDR2 SASEGT. The CDR3 length is 16 residues. CDR3: CASSALDRAYGNTIYF. For the CDR3, the DNA is TGTGCCAGCAGTGCACTGGACAGGGCCTATGGAAACACCATATATTTT.

The V gene is TRBV6-5, the J gene TRBJ1-2; a weak D match, TRBD1 (6 bases). Trimming pared 8 bases from V and 3 bases from J, leaving 19 bases between. The CDR3 is made up of 15 amino acids. The V gene's germline CDR1 is MNHEY and CDR2 SVGAGI. CDR3 bases: TGTGCCAGCCGGGCCGGGGGGCGCAGGGACTATGGCTACACCTTC. Its translation: CASRAGGRRDYGYTF.

The V and J genes are TRBV24-1 and TRBJ1-2; the D gene is possibly TRBD1 (5 bases). Germline loops: CDR1 KGHDR, CDR2 SFDVKD. V lost 8 bases and J 8 bases, leaving 14 bases between the germline ends. The CDR3 contains 12 residues. In nucleotides, the CDR3 is TGTGCCACCAAACAGGCGGTTTGGGGCTACACCTTC. This translates into CATKQAVWGYTF.

The chain joins TRBV9 to TRBJ2-1; 12 bases line up with TRBD2. Germline V gene lookup returns CDR1 SGDLS and CDR2 YYNGEE. After removal of 0 bases from V and 6 bases from J, the junction contained 1 base not matched to a gene. CDR3 length equals 15 residues. The chain's CDR3 is CASSVETSGGNEQFF. The DNA for the CDR3 is TGTGCCAGCAGCGTAGAGACTAGCGGGGGCAATGAGCAGTTCTTC.

V usage is TRBV28 and J usage is TRBJ2-7; D is possibly TRBD2 (5 bases). V dropped 3 bases and J dropped 5 bases, with 17 bases sitting between them. The germline gives CDR1 MDHEN, CDR2 SYDVKM. The CDR3 covers 15 residues. Written as DNA, the CDR3 is TGTGCCAGCAGTTTCCCCGGGATGGCAAGAAACGAGCAGTACTTC. Translating it yields CASSFPGMARNEQYF.